Listed below are T cell receptor beta chains from one sample, sequenced in a study of CD8+ T cells in alopecia areata. The table came from immunoSEQ multiplex PCR; TCRdb's copy has only in-frame clones and leaves some out. This table has some 150,000 clones, about 50% appearing once. Sample: CD8+ T cells sorted from blood, taken at week 0. The receptors shown here come from a human donor with alopecia areata. Both conserved end residues are trimmed from each CDR3.

TRBJ2-1 | 10 | TRBV7-9 | ASSGPVKDWF
TRBJ1-1 | 11 | TRBV30 | AWDTGVDTEAF
TRBJ2-6 | 9 | TRBV21-1 | PLSGANVLT
TRBJ1-5 | 14 | TRBV29-1 | SVKTGQPPPRQPQH
TRBJ2-2 | 15 | TRBV9 | ASSVGDRASNTGELF
TRBJ1-1 | 13 | TRBV6-5 | ASSINRGGSTEAF
TRBJ1-2 | 12 | TRBV27 | ASRDRAEDYGYT
TRBJ2-1 | 10 | TRBV27 | ASSAGGDEQF
TRBJ1-2 | 10 | TRBV29-1 | SAPGLNYGYT
TRBJ1-3 | 11 | TRBV25-1 | ASSESLGNTIY
TRBJ1-1 | 9 | TRBV20-1 | SAVGRAEAF
TRBJ1-1 | 12 | TRBV30 | AWRGRGLYTEAF
TRBJ1-1 | 11 | TRBV19 | ASAAREDTEAF
TRBJ2-3 | 11 | TRBV7-6 | ASSLGTGYTQY
TRBJ2-1 | 10 | TRBV7-9 | ATSRGYNEQF
TRBJ2-1 | 12 | TRBV30 | AWSDTGTTGEQF
TRBJ2-7 | 12 | TRBV10-1 | ASSEETGPYEQY
TRBJ2-3 | 13 | TRBV5-1 | ASSPGGQGTDTQY
TRBJ2-5 | 12 | TRBV9 | ASSVGRGQETQY
TRBJ2-5 | 12 | TRBV10-2 | ASSEWAVRETQY
TRBJ1-6 | 12 | TRBV2 | ASSDPTGGSPLH
TRBJ1-6 | 12 | TRBV4-3 | ASSQDYGGTALH
TRBJ1-1 | 11 | TRBV30 | AWMPLGSSEAF
TRBJ1-2 | 13 | TRBV5-1 | ASSPTDRGIFHYT
TRBJ1-2 | 9 | TRBV7-2 | ASSLQGGAA
TRBJ2-7 | 14 | TRBV7-2 | ASSPRNSGLSYEQY
TRBJ2-3 | 13 | TRBV9 | ASSSGGKVTDTQY
TRBJ2-1 | 18 | TRBV14 | ASSPNPGLAGGSSYNEQF
TRBJ2-3 | 12 | TRBV27 | ASSRDRELDTQY
TRBJ1-5 | 13 | TRBV13 | ASSFGGNSNQPQH
TRBJ2-2 | 13 | TRBV27 | ASSSLADNTGELF
TRBJ2-3 | 11 | TRBV13 | ASSGPGVDTQY
TRBJ1-4 | 12 | TRBV10-2 | ASSVGGVGEKLF
TRBJ2-3 | 12 | TRBV7-8 | ASSLAGGTDTQY
TRBJ2-2 | 11 | TRBV10-3 | AIRTESTGELF
TRBJ1-2 | 11 | TRBV29-1 | SVEGGESYGYT
TRBJ2-5 | 12 | TRBV27 | ASRRQGGQETQY
TRBJ2-4 | 9 | TRBV4-1 | ASSQDREIA
TRBJ2-5 | 12 | TRBV7-9 | ASSLEQHKETQY
TRBJ2-3 | 13 | TRBV28 | ASSSPWAGTDTQY
TRBJ2-3 | 14 | TRBV2 | ASSETSGGIEDTQY
TRBJ1-1 | 11 | TRBV9 | ASSVGSNTEAF
TRBJ1-2 | 12 | TRBV4-3 | ASSQGSGQYGYT
TRBJ1-1 | 13 | TRBV29-1 | SVEGRDRVPTEAF
TRBJ2-7 | 12 | TRBV30 | AWSVMPGTYEQY
TRBJ2-7 | 10 | TRBV2 | ATIQGAREQY
TRBJ1-2 | 13 | TRBV10-2 | ASSESRTGNYGYT
TRBJ1-1 | 13 | TRBV5-1 | ASSLAGGPDTEAF
TRBJ2-7 | 9 | TRBV10-1 | ASGGGGWQY
TRBJ2-1 | 13 | TRBV19 | ASTASSGGLGEQF
TRBJ1-1 | 13 | TRBV30 | AWNWGRNMNTEAF